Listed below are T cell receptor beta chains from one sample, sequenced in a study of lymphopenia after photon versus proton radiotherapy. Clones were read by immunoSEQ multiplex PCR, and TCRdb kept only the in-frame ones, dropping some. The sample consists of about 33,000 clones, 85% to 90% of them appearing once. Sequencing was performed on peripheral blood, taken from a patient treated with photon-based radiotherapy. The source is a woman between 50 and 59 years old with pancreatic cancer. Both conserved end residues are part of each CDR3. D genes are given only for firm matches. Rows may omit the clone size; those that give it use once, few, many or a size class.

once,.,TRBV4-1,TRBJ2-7,CASSLKYPGDYYEQYF,TGCGCCAGCAGCCTCAAATATCCAGGGGACTACTACGAGCAGTACTTC
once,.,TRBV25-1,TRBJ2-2,CASSEPRQSGELFF,TGTGCCAGCAGTGAACCCCGGCAATCCGGGGAGCTGTTTTTT
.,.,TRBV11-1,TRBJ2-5,CASNSGARETQYF,TGTGCCAGCAATAGTGGGGCGCGGGAGACCCAGTACTTC
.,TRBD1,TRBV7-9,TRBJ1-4,CASRPGTAGTTNEKLFF,TGTGCCAGCAGACCTGGGACAGCGGGTACGACTAATGAAAAACTGTTTTTT
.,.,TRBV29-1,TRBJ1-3,CSVEKGAGNTIYF,TGCAGCGTTGAAAAGGGAGCTGGAAACACCATATATTTT
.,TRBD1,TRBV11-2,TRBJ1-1,CASSPLTGGFNTEAFF,TGTGCCAGCAGCCCATTGACAGGGGGCTTTAACACTGAAGCTTTCTTT
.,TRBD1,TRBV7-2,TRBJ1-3,CASSFPGQGSTIYF,TGTGCCAGCAGCTTCCCGGGACAGGGGAGTACCATATATTTT
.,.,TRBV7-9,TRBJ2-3,CASSLVQGPTDTQYF,TGTGCCAGCAGCTTAGTTCAGGGTCCCACAGATACGCAGTATTTT
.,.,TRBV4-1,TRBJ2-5,CASSQELAAQETQYF,TGCGCCAGCAGCCAAGAATTAGCGGCGCAAGAGACCCAGTACTTC
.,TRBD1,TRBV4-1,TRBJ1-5,CASSRSFSGQGVIQPQHF,TGCGCCAGCAGCCGTTCCTTCTCGGGACAGGGCGTCATTCAGCCCCAGCATTTT
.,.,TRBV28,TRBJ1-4,CASRDGGAGTREKLFF,TGTGCCAGCAGGGACGGTGGGGCAGGGACGCGAGAAAAACTGTTTTTT
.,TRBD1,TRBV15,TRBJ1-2,CATTGQGAYGYTF,TGTGCCACCACGGGACAGGGGGCCTATGGCTACACCTTC
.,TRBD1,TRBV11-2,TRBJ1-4,CASSHQGQGQNEKLFF,TGTGCCAGCAGCCATCAAGGACAGGGCCAGAATGAAAAACTGTTTTTT
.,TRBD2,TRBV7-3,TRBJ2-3,CASSPGTSGTDTDTQYF,TGTGCCAGCAGCCCTGGGACTAGCGGGACCGACACAGATACGCAGTATTTT
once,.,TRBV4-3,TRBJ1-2,CASSPTSTNYGYTF,TGCGCCAGCAGCCCGACCTCAACTAACTATGGCTACACCTTC
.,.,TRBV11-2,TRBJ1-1,CASSKGVGEAFF,TGTGCCAGCAGCAAAGGGGTAGGTGAAGCTTTCTTT
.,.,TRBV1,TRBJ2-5,CTSSQDNLPGPTGWCLQETQYF,TGCACCAGCAGCCAAGATAATTTGCCGGGACCCACGGGGTGGTGCCTCCAAGAGACCCAGTACTTC
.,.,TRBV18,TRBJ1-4,CASSADRLTNEKLFF,TGTGCCAGCTCAGCAGACAGATTAACTAATGAAAAACTGTTTTTT
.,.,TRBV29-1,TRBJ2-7,CSVVTTYEQYF,TGCAGCGTTGTGACGACCTACGAGCAGTACTTC
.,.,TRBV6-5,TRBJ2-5,CASSYSNLGETQYF,TGTGCCAGCAGTTACTCCAACCTTGGAGAGACCCAGTACTTC
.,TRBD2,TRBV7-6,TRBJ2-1,CASSSLAGSYNEQFF,TGTGCCAGCAGCTCGCTAGCGGGTTCCTACAATGAGCAGTTCTTC
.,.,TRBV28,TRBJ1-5,CASSGSMDGMNQPQHF,TGTGCCAGCAGTGGCTCGATGGACGGGATGAATCAGCCCCAGCATTTT
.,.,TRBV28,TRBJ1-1,CATLPPRETEAFF,TGTGCCACCCTCCCCCCGAGGGAGACTGAAGCTTTCTTT
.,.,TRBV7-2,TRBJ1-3,CASSLNLGYGNTIYF,TGTGCCAGCAGCTTAAATCTAGGGTATGGAAACACCATATATTTT